This TCR beta chain comes out of a study of T cells after yellow fever vaccination. Study outcomes and limitations: Most primary-vaccination clones recurred post-booster (approximately 96% CD4, roughly 91% CD8). A limited proportion of clonotypes was detected within both the CD4 and CD8 compartments.

This clonotype was picked up many times. The V gene's germline CDR1 is SGHVS and CDR2 FQNEAQ. This CDR3 is 14 amino acids long. V lost 5 bases and J 2 bases, leaving 12 bases between the germline ends. TCRdb reanalysed the 5' RACE reads using MiXCR and keeps one entry per CDR3 protein. This table holds about 52,000 distinct CDR3 sequences, about 6.6% found once. This clonotype was sampled from a man aged 18 to 29 who received the YFV17D yellow fever vaccine. The chain combines TRBV7-8 with TRBJ2-5, with a tentative D call TRBD1 (5 bases). Sequencing was performed on CD8+ T cells not binding an NS4B(214-222) dextramer, sorted from PBMCs, taken roughly 47 days after the first yellow fever vaccination. CDR3 loop: CASSQYRLQETQYF. CDR3 in DNA: TGTGCCAGCAGCCAGTACAGGCTACAAGAGACCCAGTACTTC.